Shown below are 29 T cell receptor beta chains from a single sample sequenced in a study of post-analysis software for immune sequencing data. Points from the study as a whole: Patients had higher frequencies than controls of a handful of TRBV segments, including TRBV5-6, TRBV5-1 and TRBV20-1.

These receptors' targets are unknown. Every TCR beta cDNA library bore unique molecular identifiers. TCRdb itself ran the PCR reads through MiXCR, one entry per CDR3 protein. Here the sample spans fewer than 550,000 distinct CDR3 sequences, 34% being singletons. Specimen: blood. The receptor source for this set is a girl aged 2-17 years with multiple sclerosis.

V is TRBV20-1 and J is TRBJ1-6; maybe TRBD1 (5 bases). CDR3 length: 15 amino acids. V was shortened by 3 bases and J by 6 bases, with 15 bases between the two germline ends. Germline V gives CDR1 DFQATT, CDR2 SNEGSKA (reference sequence). The chain's CDR3 is CSASREGSGNSPLHF. DNA of the CDR3: TGCAGTGCTAGCCGGGAGGGGTCGGGTAATTCACCCCTCCACTTT.

This clonotype occurred once. This chain connects TRBV11-2 to TRBJ1-1; 10 bases align to TRBD1. Germline trimming cut 5 bases from V and 1 base from J; bases unmatched to any gene: 7. Germline V CDR1 and CDR2: SGHAT, FQNNGV. This CDR3 region has 16 residues. The CDR3 loop is CASSARTGGRNTEAFF. DNA for the CDR3: TGTGCCAGCAGCGCTAGGACAGGGGGACGGAACACTGAAGCTTTCTTT.

The J gene is TRBJ2-6, the V gene TRBV6-6; maybe TRBD1 (5 bases). CDR1 is MNHNY and CDR2 is SVGAGI in the germline V gene (reference sequence). Trimming removed 4 bases from V and 1 base from J, with 17 bases in between. The CDR3 runs 18 residues. DNA of the CDR3: TGTGCCAGCAGTTCCACCCAGGGCATTACTTCTGGGGCCAACGTCCTGACTTTC. It is translated as CASSSTQGITSGANVLTF.

This clonotype was recorded once. The chain recombines TRBV20-1 with TRBJ1-1, with unresolved D. This CDR3 contains 12 residues. Looked up from germline, CDR1 is DFQATT and CDR2 is SNEGSKA (reference sequence). In DNA, the CDR3 is TGCAGGGCGTGGAGCCTGGGGACTGAAGCTTTCTTT. Protein: CRAWSLGTEAFF.

This clonotype was seen a handful of times. V usage is TRBV20-1 and J usage is TRBJ1-2, with D tentatively TRBD1 (6 bases). CDR3 length: 12 amino acids. V lost 5 bases, J lost 4 bases, and 11 bases lay in between. Germline loops: CDR1 DFQATT, CDR2 SNEGSKA (reference sequence). Here the CDR3 DNA reads TGCAGTGCTGGTTGGACAGCCTATGGCTACACCTTC. This gives the protein CSAGWTAYGYTF.

This chain joins TRBV24-1 and TRBJ2-5; D not certain. The CDR3 totals 13 residues. Trimming removed 4 bases at V and 5 bases at J, with 10 bases between. The germline V gene encodes CDR1 KGHDR and CDR2 SFDVKD. The CDR3 loop reads CATSDLMSETQYF. The CDR3 coding sequence is TGTGCCACCAGTGACCTCATGTCCGAGACCCAGTACTTC.

This rearrangement joins TRBV13 to TRBJ2-7, with D possibly being TRBD1 or TRBD2 (5 bases each). V was shortened by 5 bases and J by 0 bases, with 14 bases between the two germline ends. There are 15 residues in the CDR3. Looked up from germline, CDR1 is PRHDT and CDR2 is FYEKMQ (reference sequence). The CDR3 here is CASSVRDRTSYEQYF. The CDR3 DNA is TGTGCCAGCAGCGTCCGGGACCGTACCTCCTACGAGCAGTACTTC.

This clonotype was recorded a few times. The chain carries TRBV6-1 and TRBJ2-3, with 10 bases aligning to TRBD2. This CDR3 is built from 18 residues. CDR1 is MNHNS, CDR2 SASEGT, per germline. Trimming cost V 6 bases and J 0 bases; bases outside gene matches: 12. CDR3 region: CASSPGIAGGISTDTQYF. CDR3 nucleotides: TGTGCCAGCAGCCCCGGGATAGCGGGGGGCATAAGCACAGATACGCAGTATTTT.

This rearrangement joins TRBV6-6 to TRBJ2-5, with 7 positions matching TRBD2. The CDR3 is 13 residues long. Losses at the gene ends were 7 bases for V and 1 base for J; bases not matched to a gene: 3. CDR1 is MNHNY, CDR2 SVGAGI, per germline (reference sequence). CDR3 coding DNA: TGTGCCAGCAAGCCGGGGGGCCAAGAGACCCAGTACTTC. It yields the protein CASKPGGQETQYF.

This clonotype was counted once. CDR3 coding DNA: TGTGCCAGCAGCTTCACAGGGGAGGACTACAATGAGCAGTTCTTC. It encodes CASSFTGEDYNEQFF. The chain links TRBV5-5 to TRBJ2-1, with D tentatively TRBD1 (7 bases). Germline V gene data show CDR1 as SGHKS and CDR2 as YYEKEE (reference sequence). V was cut by 2 bases and J by 3 bases, with 12 bases left in between. CDR3 length equals 15 residues.

CDR3 loop: CASSAGLAGGPRDLETQYF. The CDR3 DNA follows: TGTGCCAGCAGTGCCGGACTAGCGGGGGGCCCGCGAGACCTAGAGACCCAGTACTTC. The chain is built from TRBV2 and TRBJ2-5; TRBD2 agrees at 14 bases. The J segment lost 4 bases and the V segment lost 4 bases, leaving 14 bases of the junction unmatched. CDR1 is SNHLY, CDR2 FYNNEI, per germline. CDR3 length: 19 residues.

This clonotype was counted at least ten times. The V and J genes are TRBV5-1 and TRBJ2-7; 8 positions agree with TRBD1. The CDR3 covers 13 residues. Germline-derived CDR1 and CDR2 are SGHRS and YFSETQ. Trimming removed 5 bases from V and 6 bases from J; junction bases left unmatched: 7. The CDR3 DNA is TGCGCCAGCAGTCTTACAGGGGGAGGCGAGCAGTACTTC. It codes for CASSLTGGGEQYF.

The rearrangement joins TRBV7-2 to TRBJ2-3; the D gene is possibly TRBD1 (6 bases). Looked up from germline, CDR1 is SGHTA and CDR2 is FQGNSA. Trimming left V 4 bases short and J 5 bases short, with 22 bases between. This CDR3 contains 17 residues. CDR3 sequence (DNA): TGTGCCAGCAGCTCGCTCCCAGGATGGGGGCAAGGAGATACGCAGTATTTT. Amino acid sequence: CASSSLPGWGQGDTQYF.

This rearrangement joins TRBV20-1 to TRBJ2-3; 9 bases fit TRBD2. The CDR3 runs 15 residues. Losses at the gene ends were 0 bases for V and 6 bases for J; bases not matched to a gene: 7. Per the germline V gene, CDR1 is DFQATT and CDR2 is SNEGSKA (reference sequence). CDR3 sequence: CSARERRGGLDTQYF. The CDR3, as DNA: TGCAGTGCTAGAGAGCGGCGGGGGGGTTTGGATACGCAGTATTTT.

On this clonotype itself: Since a much larger clone is just one base distant, this may be a read error. The genes are TRBV6-1 and TRBJ2-6; weak D call: TRBD1 (6 bases). The CDR3 has 17 amino acids. Germline V gene data show CDR1 as MNHNS and CDR2 as SASEGT. The CDR3 loop is CASTTGQPSSGASVLTF. CDR3 nucleotide sequence: TGTGCCAGCACCACAGGACAGCCGAGCTCTGGGGCCAGCGTCCTGACTTTC.

This chain connects TRBV5-1 to TRBJ2-1, with D possibly matching TRBD1 (6 bases). Between the trimmed V and J ends, which lost 3 bases and 3 bases, there was a span of 19 bases. Per the germline V gene, CDR1 is SGHRS and CDR2 is YFSETQ. The CDR3 is made up of 17 amino acids. CDR3 sequence reads: CASSWGPRGTNYNEQFF. The CDR3 DNA follows: TGCGCCAGCAGCTGGGGGCCCCGTGGGACAAACTACAATGAGCAGTTCTTC.

V and J are TRBV20-1 and TRBJ2-5; 12 nucleotides match TRBD1. Trimming at V came to 7 bases and at J to 5 bases, leaving 14 bases not matched to a gene. The CDR3 is 16 amino acids. Per the germline V gene, CDR1 is DFQATT and CDR2 is SNEGSKA (reference sequence). The DNA for the CDR3 is TGCAGTGTCCCAATCGCGGGACAGGGGGCATGGGAGACCCAGTACTTC. Translated: CSVPIAGQGAWETQYF.

The DNA for the CDR3 is TGTGCCAGTAGTAAGTGGGGGCCTCCCTACAATGAGCAGTTCTTC. Protein: CASSKWGPPYNEQFF. The chain is built from TRBV19 and TRBJ2-1; a weak D match, TRBD1 (6 bases). The V gene's germline CDR1 is LNHDA and CDR2 SQIVND (reference sequence). The CDR3 extends over 15 amino acids. V was trimmed by 4 bases and J by 2 bases, leaving 12 bases between them.

The rearrangement links TRBV5-1 to TRBJ2-4; 8 bases line up with TRBD1. The J call may be wrong; the DNA end is better matched by TRBJ2-5. The CDR3 spans 15 residues. The germline V gene has CDR1 SGHRS and CDR2 YFSETQ. The CDR3 reads CASSSIQGGLETQYF. The CDR3 nucleotides read TGCGCCAGCAGCTCGATACAGGGGGGATTAGAGACCCAGTACTTC.

The rearrangement links TRBV4-2 to TRBJ2-5; the D gene is possibly TRBD1 (6 bases). CDR3 size: 14 residues. With 0 bases removed from V and 5 bases from J, the gap between germline ends came to 10 bases. Germline V CDR1 and CDR2: LGHNA, YNFKEQ. The DNA of the CDR3 is TGTGCCAGCAGCCAAGAGGGACAAAGGGAGACCCAGTACTTC. Amino acid sequence: CASSQEGQRETQYF.

This clonotype was counted a few times. In nucleotides, the CDR3 is TGTGCCAGCTCACCTCGACAGGGGGACGAGCAGTACTTC. Amino acid sequence: CASSPRQGDEQYF. J is TRBJ2-7 and V is TRBV18; 9 nucleotides align to TRBD1. CDR3 length equals 13 residues. Germline CDR1 KGHSH, CDR2 LQKENI. V was pared by 3 bases and J by 5 bases, with 2 bases of the junction left unmatched.

The J gene is TRBJ2-5, the V gene TRBV10-3; D possibly corresponds to TRBD1 (7 bases). CDR3 length equals 17 residues. The germline gives CDR1 ENHRY, CDR2 SYGVKD. Between the trimmed V and J ends, which lost 8 bases and 5 bases, there was a span of 27 bases. The CDR3 region is CAIGGGTATKSGETQYF. The CDR3 coding sequence is TGTGCCATCGGGGGCGGGACAGCGACCAAATCTGGGGAGACCCAGTACTTC.

This clonotype appeared a few times. The chain combines TRBV27 with TRBJ2-5; D not resolved. The CDR3 length is 11 residues. The V gene lost 5 bases and the J gene lost 3 bases, with 4 bases spanning the gap. Germline V lookup: CDR1 MNHEY, CDR2 SMNVEV (reference sequence). CDR3 in DNA: TGTGCCAGCAGTCACAAAGAGACCCAGTACTTC. It is translated as CASSHKETQYF.

This clonotype was detected only a few times. The rearrangement joins TRBV20-1 to TRBJ1-1; maybe TRBD1 (5 bases). Germline V gene data show CDR1 as DFQATT and CDR2 as SNEGSKA (reference sequence). This CDR3 is built from 12 residues. Deletions cut 6 bases from V and 4 bases from J, with 12 bases between. The CDR3 sequence is CSAPRVGTEAFF. The DNA of the CDR3 is TGCAGTGCCCCCAGGGTTGGCACTGAAGCTTTCTTT.

The gene calls are TRBV20-1 and TRBJ2-3; D not resolved. V lost 3 bases and J 0 bases, leaving 7 bases between the germline ends. CDR1 is DFQATT, CDR2 SNEGSKA, per germline (reference sequence). The CDR3 has 13 amino acids. The CDR3 spells CSARAPSTDTQYF. CDR3 DNA: TGCAGTGCTAGGGCACCTAGCACAGATACGCAGTATTTT.

A few counts support this clonotype. The chain links TRBV6-5 to TRBJ2-2; TRBD1 might be the D (7 bases). Germline CDR1 is MNHEY and CDR2 is SVGAGI. This CDR3 spans 15 amino acids. The ends were cut back, 8 bases at V and 8 bases at J, with 21 bases in the middle. The CDR3 loop is CASGTSRGSRGELFF. CDR3 DNA: TGTGCCAGCGGAACTAGCAGGGGGAGTCGAGGGGAGCTGTTTTTT.

The chain carries TRBV5-1 and TRBJ2-6; 8 bases are shared with TRBD1. CDR3 length: 21 amino acids. Trimming cost V 5 bases and J 0 bases; bases outside gene matches: 19. Germline CDR1 SGHRS, CDR2 YFSETQ. This chain's CDR3 is CASRWDHVGQGWASGANVLTF. Here the CDR3 DNA reads TGCGCCAGCAGGTGGGACCATGTTGGACAGGGATGGGCCTCTGGGGCCAACGTCCTGACTTTC.

The chain links TRBV20-1 to TRBJ2-6, with D uncertain. The CDR3 sequence is 17 residues long. The germline gives CDR1 DFQATT, CDR2 SNEGSKA (reference sequence). The ends were cut back, 3 bases at V and 0 bases at J, with 15 bases in the middle. The CDR3 DNA follows: TGCAGTGCTAGTTCGCACGGGTTCACCTCTGGGGCCAACGTCCTGACTTTC. It yields the protein CSASSHGFTSGANVLTF.

The table lists this clonotype with a few counts. The chain employs TRBV7-3 and TRBJ2-7; the match to TRBD2 covers 14 bases. The CDR3 consists of 19 residues. Germline V gene data show CDR1 as SGHTA and CDR2 as FQGTGA. V was clipped by 5 bases and J by 0 bases; unmatched bases: 12. Written as DNA, the CDR3 is TGTGCCAGCAGCGCCCACGGGACTAGCGGGGGCACAAACTCCTACGAGCAGTACTTC. Its translation is CASSAHGTSGGTNSYEQYF.